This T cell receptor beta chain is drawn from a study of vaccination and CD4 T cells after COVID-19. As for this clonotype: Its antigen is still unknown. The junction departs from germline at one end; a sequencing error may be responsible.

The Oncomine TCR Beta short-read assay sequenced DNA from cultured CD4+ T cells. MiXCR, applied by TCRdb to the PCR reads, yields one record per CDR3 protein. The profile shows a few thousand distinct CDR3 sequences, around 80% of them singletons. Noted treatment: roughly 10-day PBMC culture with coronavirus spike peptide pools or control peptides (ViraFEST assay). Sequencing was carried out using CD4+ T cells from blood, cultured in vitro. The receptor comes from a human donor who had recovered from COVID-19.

This chain's CDR3 is CASSEGALSTYGYTF. DNA of the CDR3: TGTGCCAGCAGTGAAGGGGCCTTAAGTACCTATGGCTACACCTTC. V usage is TRBV10-3 and J usage is TRBJ1-2, with D maybe TRBD1 (5 bases). The CDR3 sequence is 15 residues long. The germline gives CDR1 ENHRY, CDR2 SYGVKD.